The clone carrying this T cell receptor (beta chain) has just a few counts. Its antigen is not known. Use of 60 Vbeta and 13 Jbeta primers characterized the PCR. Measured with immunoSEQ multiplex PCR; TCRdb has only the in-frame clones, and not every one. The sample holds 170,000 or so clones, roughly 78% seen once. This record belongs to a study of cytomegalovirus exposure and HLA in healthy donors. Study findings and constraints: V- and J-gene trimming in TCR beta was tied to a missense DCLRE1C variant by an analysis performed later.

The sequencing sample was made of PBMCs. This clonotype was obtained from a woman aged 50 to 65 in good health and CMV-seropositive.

The CDR3 coding sequence is TGTGCCACCAGTTTTCAGGGCATCAACTTTACCGGGACCCAGTACTTC. Its protein is CATSFQGINFTGTQYF. This chain links TRBV15 with TRBJ2-5, with D perhaps TRBD1 (5 bases). Trimming removed 6 bases at V and 7 bases at J, with 24 bases between. Germline V gene lookup returns CDR1 LNHNV and CDR2 YYDKDF (reference sequence). There are 16 residues in the CDR3.